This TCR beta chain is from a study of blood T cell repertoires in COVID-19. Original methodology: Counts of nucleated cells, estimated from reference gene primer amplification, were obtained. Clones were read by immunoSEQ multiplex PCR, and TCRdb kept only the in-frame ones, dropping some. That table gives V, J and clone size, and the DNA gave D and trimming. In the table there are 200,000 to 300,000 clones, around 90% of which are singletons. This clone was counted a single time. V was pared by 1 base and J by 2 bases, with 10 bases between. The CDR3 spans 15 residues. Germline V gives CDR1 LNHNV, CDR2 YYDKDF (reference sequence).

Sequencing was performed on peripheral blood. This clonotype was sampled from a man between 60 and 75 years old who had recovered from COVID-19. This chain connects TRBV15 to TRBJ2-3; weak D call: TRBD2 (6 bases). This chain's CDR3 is CATSRVGSYTDTQYF. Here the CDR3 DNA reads TGTGCCACCAGCAGAGTCGGGAGTTACACAGATACGCAGTATTTT.